One sample yielded the 20 T cell receptor beta chains listed below, sequenced in a study of response to subunit inactivated influenza vaccine. TCRdb used MiXCR to reprocess the RT-PCR reads, holding one entry per CDR3 protein. Found here are 450,000 to 600,000 distinct CDR3 sequences, approximately 15% of them singletons; the top ten hold about 3%. The material was CD4+ T cells sorted from PBMCs, obtained around 25 months after vaccination. These receptors all stem from a man aged 50 to 75 who received an inactivated influenza vaccine.

This clonotype was counted ten times or more. This sequence joins TRBV20-1 and TRBJ1-5; no firm D call. V was shortened by 2 bases and J by 7 bases, with 6 bases between the two germline ends. This CDR3 is built from 11 residues. Germline V gene data show CDR1 as DFQATT and CDR2 as SNEGSKA (reference sequence). CDR3 amino acids: CSARRGQPQHF. DNA of the CDR3: TGCAGTGCTAGACGTGGGCAGCCCCAGCATTTT.

The chain employs TRBV20-1 and TRBJ2-2, with 7 bases that match TRBD1. Losses at the gene ends were 0 bases for V and 0 bases for J; bases not matched to a gene: 10. This CDR3 is built from 18 residues. Germline V gene lookup returns CDR1 DFQATT and CDR2 SNEGSKA (reference sequence). The CDR3 region is CSARDLGTGTANTGELFF. For the CDR3, the DNA is TGCAGTGCTAGAGACCTCGGGACCGGGACAGCGAACACCGGGGAGCTGTTTTTT.

V is TRBV20-1 and J is TRBJ2-7; 7 bases line up with TRBD2. Germline CDR1 DFQATT, CDR2 SNEGSKA (reference sequence). The J segment lost 2 bases and the V segment lost 1 base, leaving 8 bases of the junction unmatched. This CDR3 has 15 amino acids. The CDR3 sequence: CSARGGRGETYEQYF. The CDR3 coding sequence is TGCAGTGCTAGAGGTGGGAGGGGCGAAACCTACGAGCAGTACTTC.

This clonotype was seen more than once but under ten times. For the CDR3, the DNA is TGTGCCACCAGCAGAGTACCCGGACTAGCGGGAGGGAATGAGCAGTTCTTC. Its protein product is CATSRVPGLAGGNEQFF. The chain has TRBV15 and TRBJ2-1; 15 bases are a match to TRBD2. The CDR3 covers 17 residues. Germline V lookup: CDR1 LNHNV, CDR2 YYDKDF (reference sequence). The V and J ends lost 1 base and 7 bases, in that order; junction bases with no gene match: 5.

Many counts were recorded for this clonotype. The germline gene is not matched at one end of the junction; a read error may be the cause. The J gene is TRBJ1-6, the V gene TRBV5-1, with TRBD1 identical over 9 bases. Germline lookup yields CDR1 SGHRS and CDR2 YFSETQ. This CDR3 comprises 14 residues. The CDR3 DNA reads TGTGCCAGCAGCTCGGGACAGGGAAATTCACCCCTCCACTTT. As protein: CASSSGQGNSPLHF.

V usage is TRBV27 and J usage is TRBJ2-7; TRBD1 agrees at 9 bases. This CDR3 contains 16 residues. Germline V CDR1 and CDR2: MNHEY, SMNVEV (reference sequence). After removal of 5 bases from V and 0 bases from J, the junction contained 8 bases not matched to a gene. DNA for the CDR3: TGTGCCAGCAGTCAGGGTCTGGGACAGGGCTCCTACGAGCAGTACTTC. Amino acid sequence: CASSQGLGQGSYEQYF.

The V and J genes are TRBV7-8 and TRBJ2-7, with 10 positions matching TRBD1. The CDR3 has 15 amino acids. CDR1 and CDR2 (germline): SGHVS, FQNEAQ. Trimming took 1 base from V and 6 from J; bases not matched to a gene: 6. In DNA, the CDR3 is TGTGCCAGCAGCTTAGGAGGACAGGGGGTAGGCGAGCAGTACTTC. It yields the protein CASSLGGQGVGEQYF.

The chain couples TRBV5-1 to TRBJ2-3; D perhaps matches TRBD1 (6 bases). CDR1 SGHRS and CDR2 YFSETQ come from the germline V gene. The V gene lost 5 bases and the J gene lost 4 bases, with 14 bases spanning the gap. There are 14 residues in the CDR3. Here the CDR3 reads CASRTNRDPDTQYF. The CDR3 DNA sequence: TGCGCCAGCAGGACCAACAGGGATCCAGATACGCAGTATTTT.

The chain is built from TRBV20-1 and TRBJ1-2; D gene uncertain. Per the germline V gene, CDR1 is DFQATT and CDR2 is SNEGSKA (reference sequence). The ends were cut back, 3 bases at V and 5 bases at J, with 13 bases in the middle. The CDR3 sequence is 13 residues long. CDR3: CSASPSGSYGYTF. The DNA for the CDR3 is TGCAGTGCTAGTCCCTCCGGAAGTTATGGCTACACCTTC.

This sequence joins TRBV10-2 and TRBJ1-6; 10 nucleotides agree with TRBD1. The CDR3 is 16 residues long. The germline V gene has CDR1 WSHSY and CDR2 SAAADI. V lost 5 bases to trimming and J lost 4 bases; unmatched junction nucleotides: 5. DNA of the CDR3: TGCGCCAGCAGTCACCGGGACAGGGGTTATAATTCACCCCTCCACTTT. Translating it yields CASSHRDRGYNSPLHF.

This clonotype was counted many times. The chain joins TRBV5-1 to TRBJ2-1; 10 bases fit TRBD2. This CDR3 region has 14 residues. CDR1 and CDR2 from the germline V gene are SGHRS and YFSETQ. V shed 2 bases, J shed 6 bases, and the junction held 2 bases outside the gene matches. The CDR3 DNA reads TGCGCCAGCAGCTTTAGCGGGAGGATCAATGAGCAGTTCTTC. Its protein product is CASSFSGRINEQFF.

V is TRBV20-1 and J is TRBJ1-4, with 7 bases fitting TRBD1. Germline V gives CDR1 DFQATT, CDR2 SNEGSKA (reference sequence). The CDR3 sequence is 12 residues long. V dropped 7 bases and J dropped 3; count of bases not matched to a gene: 2. Written as DNA, the CDR3 is TGCAGTGGGGACAGTTCTAATGAAAAACTGTTTTTT. Translated: CSGDSSNEKLFF.

This chain joins TRBV7-2 and TRBJ2-7; 8 nucleotides match TRBD2. The junction had 13 bases not matched to a gene; V was cut back by 2 bases and J by 4 bases. Germline V gives CDR1 SGHTA, CDR2 FQGNSA. The CDR3 spans 17 residues. This chain's CDR3 is CASSLPSSGRILYEQYF. Written as DNA, the CDR3 is TGTGCCAGCAGCTTACCCTCGAGCGGGAGAATCCTATACGAGCAGTACTTC.

This clonotype was seen a handful of times. The chain has TRBV10-3 and TRBJ2-5; D possibly corresponds to TRBD1 (6 bases). The V and J ends lost 2 bases and 3 bases respectively, with 13 bases between them. Looked up from germline, CDR1 is ENHRY and CDR2 is SYGVKD. The CDR3 length is 15 residues. The CDR3 loop is CAISEASGAEETQYF. The CDR3 DNA reads TGTGCCATCAGTGAGGCGTCAGGGGCGGAAGAGACCCAGTACTTC.

This clonotype was recorded a few times. The V call is TRBV11-2, the J call TRBJ2-7; the match to TRBD1 covers 9 bases. V dropped 6 bases and J dropped 3; count of bases not matched to a gene: 6. The CDR3 contains 14 residues. The germline CDR1 and CDR2 sequences are SGHAT and FQNNGV. This CDR3 is CASRTTGGFYEQYF. DNA of the CDR3: TGTGCCAGCAGAACTACAGGGGGCTTCTACGAGCAGTACTTC.

This clonotype occurred a few times. For the CDR3, the DNA is TGTGCCAGCAGTCCCCCCGACAGGGGGGACGAGCAGTACTTC. The encoded protein is CASSPPDRGDEQYF. The V and J genes are TRBV25-1 and TRBJ2-7, with 9 bases fitting TRBD1. Germline V CDR1 and CDR2: MGHDK, SYGVNS. Trimming removed 5 bases from V and 5 bases from J; junction bases left unmatched: 7. The CDR3 contains 14 residues.

This sequence joins TRBV3-1 and TRBJ2-5, with 8 bases that match TRBD2. The CDR3 covers 15 residues. V was clipped by 1 base and J by 6 bases; unmatched bases: 7. Germline CDR1 reads LGHDT; CDR2 reads YNNKEL (reference sequence). The DNA for the CDR3 is TGTGCCAGCAGCCAAGCGGGAGGGGTGAGTAAGACCCAGTACTTC. This gives the protein CASSQAGGVSKTQYF.

This clonotype was found a few times. The chain joins TRBV12-3 or TRBV12-4 to TRBJ2-7; D is undetermined. The CDR3 extends over 12 amino acids. Trimming removed 3 bases from V and 9 bases from J, with 12 bases in between. The CDR3 sequence is CASSLGKVGQYF. The CDR3 DNA sequence: TGTGCCAGCAGTTTGGGGAAAGTTGGGCAGTACTTC.

The chain recombines TRBV29-1 with TRBJ2-1; no reliable D call. CDR1 and CDR2 (germline): SQVTM, ANQGSEA. Deletions cut 5 bases from V and 5 bases from J, with 16 bases between. The CDR3 is 14 amino acids. The CDR3 reads CSVLGDWPNNEQFF. CDR3 nucleotides: TGCAGCGTTCTTGGAGACTGGCCGAACAATGAGCAGTTCTTC.

The CDR3 spells CASSYPQSYAETQYF. CDR3 sequence (DNA): TGTGCCAGCAGTTACCCACAGTCCTACGCTGAGACCCAGTACTTC. The chain joins TRBV6-2 or TRBV6-3 to TRBJ2-5; the D is unclear. The CDR3 runs 15 residues. In germline, CDR1 is MNHEY, CDR2 SVGEGT. V was cut by 2 bases and J by 5 bases, with 15 bases left in between.